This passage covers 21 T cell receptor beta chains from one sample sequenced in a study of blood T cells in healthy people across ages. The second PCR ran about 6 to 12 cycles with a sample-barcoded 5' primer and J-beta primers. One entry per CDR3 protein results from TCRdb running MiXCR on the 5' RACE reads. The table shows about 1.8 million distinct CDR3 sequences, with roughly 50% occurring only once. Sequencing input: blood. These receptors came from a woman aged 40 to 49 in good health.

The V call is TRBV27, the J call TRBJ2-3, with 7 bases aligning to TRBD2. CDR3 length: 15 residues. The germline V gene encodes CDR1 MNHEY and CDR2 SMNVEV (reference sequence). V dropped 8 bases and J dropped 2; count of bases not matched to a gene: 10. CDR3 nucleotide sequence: TGTGCCAGCGGGAGGGCAGCGTGGCACACAGATACGCAGTATTTT. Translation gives CASGRAAWHTDTQYF.

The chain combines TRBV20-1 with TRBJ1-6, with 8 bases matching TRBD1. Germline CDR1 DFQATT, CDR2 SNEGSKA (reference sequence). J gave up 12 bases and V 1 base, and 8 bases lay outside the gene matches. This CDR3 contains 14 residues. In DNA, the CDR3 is TGCAGTGCTAGAGGGACAGGGCCAAGCCAACCCCTCCACTTT. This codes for CSARGTGPSQPLHF.

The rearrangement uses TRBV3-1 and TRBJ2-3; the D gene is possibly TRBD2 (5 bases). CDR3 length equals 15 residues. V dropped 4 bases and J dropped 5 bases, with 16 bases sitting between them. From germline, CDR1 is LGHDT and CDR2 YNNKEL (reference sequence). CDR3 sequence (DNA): TGTGCCAGCAGCCGTTTTGCTAGCCAAGGAGATACGCAGTATTTT. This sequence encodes CASSRFASQGDTQYF.

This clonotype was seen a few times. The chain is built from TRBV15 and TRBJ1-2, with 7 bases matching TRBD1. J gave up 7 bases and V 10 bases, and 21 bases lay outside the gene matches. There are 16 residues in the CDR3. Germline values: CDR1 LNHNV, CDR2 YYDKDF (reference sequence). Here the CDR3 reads CARQKTGPNPNCGYTF. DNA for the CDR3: TGTGCCAGGCAGAAGACAGGGCCGAACCCAAATTGTGGCTACACCTTC.

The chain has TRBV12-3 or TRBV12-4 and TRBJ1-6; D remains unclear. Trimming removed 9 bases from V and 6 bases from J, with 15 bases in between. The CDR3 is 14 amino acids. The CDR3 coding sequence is TGTGCCAGTAACCCCGCTGGGAGTAATTCACCCCTCCACTTT. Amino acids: CASNPAGSNSPLHF.

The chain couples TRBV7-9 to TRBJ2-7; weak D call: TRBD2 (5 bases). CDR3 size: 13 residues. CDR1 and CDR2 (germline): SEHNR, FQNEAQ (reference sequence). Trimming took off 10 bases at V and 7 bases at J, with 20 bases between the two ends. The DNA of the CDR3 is TGTGCCACCTCAGGAGGAGAGATGGGTGAGCAGTACTTC. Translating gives CATSGGEMGEQYF.

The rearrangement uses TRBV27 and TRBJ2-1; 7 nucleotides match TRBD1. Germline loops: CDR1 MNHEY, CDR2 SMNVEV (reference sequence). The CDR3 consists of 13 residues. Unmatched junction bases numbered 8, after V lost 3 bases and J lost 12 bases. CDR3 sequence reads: CASSFSDRAGQFF. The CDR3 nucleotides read TGTGCCAGCAGTTTCTCCGACAGGGCGGGGCAGTTCTTC.

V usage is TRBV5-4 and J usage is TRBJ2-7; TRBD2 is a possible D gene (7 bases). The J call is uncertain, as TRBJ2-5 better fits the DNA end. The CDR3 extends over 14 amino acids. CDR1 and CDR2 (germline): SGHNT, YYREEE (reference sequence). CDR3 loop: CASSFRGAGGTQYF. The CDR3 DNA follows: TGTGCCAGCAGCTTCCGGGGGGCGGGTGGGACCCAGTACTTC.

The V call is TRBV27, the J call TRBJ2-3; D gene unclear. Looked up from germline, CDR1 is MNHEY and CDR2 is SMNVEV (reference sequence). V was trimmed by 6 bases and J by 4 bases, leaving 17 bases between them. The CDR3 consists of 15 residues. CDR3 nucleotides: TGTGCCAGCAGACCCTATGAAATGGGTTCAGATACGCAGTATTTT. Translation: CASRPYEMGSDTQYF.

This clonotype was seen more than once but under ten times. Written as DNA, the CDR3 is TGTGCCATCAGTGAGTCCGGGACAGGGCCAGATACGCAGTATTTT. Translated, it gives CAISESGTGPDTQYF. The chain combines TRBV10-3 with TRBJ2-3; 9 bases fit TRBD1. V gave up 0 bases and J gave up 4 bases; unmatched junction bases: 2. Germline V gene data show CDR1 as ENHRY and CDR2 as SYGVKD. There are 15 residues in the CDR3.

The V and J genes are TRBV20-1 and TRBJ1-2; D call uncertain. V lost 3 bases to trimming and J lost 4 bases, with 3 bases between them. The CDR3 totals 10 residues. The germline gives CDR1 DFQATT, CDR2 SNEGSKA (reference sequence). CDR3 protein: CSASFYGYTF. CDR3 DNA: TGCAGTGCTAGCTTCTATGGCTACACCTTC.

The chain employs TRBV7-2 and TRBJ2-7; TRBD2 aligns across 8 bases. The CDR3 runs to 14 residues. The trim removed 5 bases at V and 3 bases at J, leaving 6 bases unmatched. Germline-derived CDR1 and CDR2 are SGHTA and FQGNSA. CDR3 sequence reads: CASSLGLEGYEQYF. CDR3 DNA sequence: TGTGCCAGCAGCCTGGGACTAGAAGGCTACGAGCAGTACTTC.

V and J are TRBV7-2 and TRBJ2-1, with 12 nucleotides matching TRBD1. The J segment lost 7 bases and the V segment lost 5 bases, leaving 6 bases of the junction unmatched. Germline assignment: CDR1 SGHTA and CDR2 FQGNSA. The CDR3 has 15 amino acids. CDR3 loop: CASSPGTGGVNEQFF. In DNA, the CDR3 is TGTGCCAGCAGCCCCGGGACAGGGGGCGTTAATGAGCAGTTCTTC. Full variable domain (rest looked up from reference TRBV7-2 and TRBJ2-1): GAGVSQSPSNKVTEKGKDVELRCDPISGHTALYWYRQSLGQGLEFLIYFQGNSAPDKSGLPSDRFSAERTGGSVSTLTIQRTQQEDSAVYLCASSPGTGGVNEQFFGPGTRLTVL.

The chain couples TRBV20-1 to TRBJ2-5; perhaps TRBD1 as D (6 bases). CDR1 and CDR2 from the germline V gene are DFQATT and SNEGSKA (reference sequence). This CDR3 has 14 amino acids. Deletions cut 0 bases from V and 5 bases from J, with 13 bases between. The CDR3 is CSAREATGSETQYF. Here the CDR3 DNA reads TGCAGTGCTAGAGAAGCAACAGGGTCGGAGACCCAGTACTTC.

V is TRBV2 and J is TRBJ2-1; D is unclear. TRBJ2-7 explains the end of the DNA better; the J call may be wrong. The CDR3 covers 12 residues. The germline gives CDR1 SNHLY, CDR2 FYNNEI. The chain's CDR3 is CASSGAGNEQYF. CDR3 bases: TGTGCCAGCAGTGGAGCCGGCAATGAGCAGTACTTC.

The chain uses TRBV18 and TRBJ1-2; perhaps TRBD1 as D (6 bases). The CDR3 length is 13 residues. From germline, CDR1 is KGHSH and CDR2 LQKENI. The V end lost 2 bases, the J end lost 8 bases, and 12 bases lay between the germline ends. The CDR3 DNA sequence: TGTGCCAGCTCACCAGCAGGGGTCGGGGGCTACACCTTC. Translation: CASSPAGVGGYTF.

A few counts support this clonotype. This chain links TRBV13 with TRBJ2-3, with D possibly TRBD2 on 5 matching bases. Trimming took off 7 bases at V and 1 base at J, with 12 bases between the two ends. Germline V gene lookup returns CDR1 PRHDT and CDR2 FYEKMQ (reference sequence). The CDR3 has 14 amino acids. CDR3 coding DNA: TGTGCCAGCACCTCGGGGAGACGCACAGATACGCAGTATTTT. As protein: CASTSGRRTDTQYF.

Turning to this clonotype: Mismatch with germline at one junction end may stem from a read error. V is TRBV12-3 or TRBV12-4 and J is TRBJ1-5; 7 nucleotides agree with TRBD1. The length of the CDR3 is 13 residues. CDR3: CASRVTGYQPQHF. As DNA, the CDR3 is TGCGCCAGCAGAGTGACAGGGTATCAGCCCCAGCATTTT.

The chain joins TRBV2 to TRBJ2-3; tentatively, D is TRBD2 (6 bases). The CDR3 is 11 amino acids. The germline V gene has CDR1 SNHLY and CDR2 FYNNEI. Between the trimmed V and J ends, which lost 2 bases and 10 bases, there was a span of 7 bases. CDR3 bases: TGTGCCAGCAGTGAACCGGGGGCGCAGTATTTT. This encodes CASSEPGAQYF. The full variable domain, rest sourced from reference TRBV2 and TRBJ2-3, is EPEVTQTPSHQVTQMGQEVILRCVPISNHLYFYWYRQILGQKVEFLVSFYNNEISEKSEIFDDQFSVERPDGSNFTLKIRSTKLEDSAMYFCASSEPGAQYFGPGTRLTVL.

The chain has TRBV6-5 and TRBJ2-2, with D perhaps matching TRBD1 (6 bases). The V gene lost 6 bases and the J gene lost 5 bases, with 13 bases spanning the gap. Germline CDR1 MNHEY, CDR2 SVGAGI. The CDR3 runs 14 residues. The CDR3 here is CASRPGTLTGELFF. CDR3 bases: TGTGCCAGCAGGCCCGGGACACTGACCGGGGAGCTGTTTTTT.

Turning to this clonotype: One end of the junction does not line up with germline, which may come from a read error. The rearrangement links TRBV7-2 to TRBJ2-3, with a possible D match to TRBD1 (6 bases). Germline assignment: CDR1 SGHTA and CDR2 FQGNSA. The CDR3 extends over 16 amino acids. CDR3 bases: TGTGCCAGCAGCCTGAACCGGGACACCTTCACAGTTACGCAGTATTTT. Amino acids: CASSLNRDTFTVTQYF.